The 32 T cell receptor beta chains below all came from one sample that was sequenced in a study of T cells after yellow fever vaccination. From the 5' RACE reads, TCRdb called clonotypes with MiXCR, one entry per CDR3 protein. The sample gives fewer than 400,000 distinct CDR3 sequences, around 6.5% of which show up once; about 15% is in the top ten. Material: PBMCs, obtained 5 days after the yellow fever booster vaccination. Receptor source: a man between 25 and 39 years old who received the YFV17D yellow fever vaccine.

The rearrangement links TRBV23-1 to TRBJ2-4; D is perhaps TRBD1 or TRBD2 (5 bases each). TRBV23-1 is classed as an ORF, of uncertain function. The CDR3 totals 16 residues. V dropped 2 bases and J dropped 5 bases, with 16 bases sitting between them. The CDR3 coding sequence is TGCGCCAGCAGTCAACCGAACTCCGGGACGGAAAACATTCAGTACTTC. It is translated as CASSQPNSGTENIQYF.

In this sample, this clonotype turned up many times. DNA for the CDR3: TGTGCCAGCAGCTTAGCGCCAGCCCGGCCCCAGTACTTC. Encoded protein: CASSLAPARPQYF. The V call is TRBV7-2, the J call TRBJ2-4; D unclear. Germline CDR1 and CDR2: SGHTA and FQGNSA. The length of the CDR3 is 13 residues. V was shortened by 0 bases and J by 13 bases, with 13 bases between the two germline ends. The whole variable domain, filled in from reference TRBV7-2 and TRBJ2-4, reads GAGVSQSPSNKVTEKGKDVELRCDPISGHTALYWYRQSLGQGLEFLIYFQGNSAPDKSGLPSDRFSAERTGGSVSTLTIQRTQQEDSAVYLCASSLAPARPQYFGAGTRLSVL.

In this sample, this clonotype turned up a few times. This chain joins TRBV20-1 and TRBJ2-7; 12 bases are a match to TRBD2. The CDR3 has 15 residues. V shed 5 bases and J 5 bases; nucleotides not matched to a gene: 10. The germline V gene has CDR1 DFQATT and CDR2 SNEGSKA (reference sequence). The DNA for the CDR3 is TGCAGTGCTGGATTGCTAGCGGGAGGGCCCCACGAGCAGTACTTC. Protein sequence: CSAGLLAGGPHEQYF.

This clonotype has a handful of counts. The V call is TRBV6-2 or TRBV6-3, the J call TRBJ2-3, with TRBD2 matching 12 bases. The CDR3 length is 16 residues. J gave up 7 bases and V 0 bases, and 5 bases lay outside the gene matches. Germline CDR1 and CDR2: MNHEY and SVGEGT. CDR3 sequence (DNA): TGTGCCAGCAGTTACTCCGGGACTAGCGGGCGATATACGCAGTATTTT. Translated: CASSYSGTSGRYTQYF.

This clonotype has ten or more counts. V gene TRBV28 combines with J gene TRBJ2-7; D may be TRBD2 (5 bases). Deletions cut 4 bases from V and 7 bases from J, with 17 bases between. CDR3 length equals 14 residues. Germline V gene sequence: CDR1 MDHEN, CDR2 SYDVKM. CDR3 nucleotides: TGTGCCAGCAGTTCGGCCTTCCGAGACTATGAGCAGTACTTC. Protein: CASSSAFRDYEQYF.

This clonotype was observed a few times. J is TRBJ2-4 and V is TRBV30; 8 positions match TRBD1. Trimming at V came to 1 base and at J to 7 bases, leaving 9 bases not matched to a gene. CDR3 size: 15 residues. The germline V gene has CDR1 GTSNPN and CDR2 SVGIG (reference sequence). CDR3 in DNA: TGTGCCTGGAGTGGGGAAAGACAGGGGATCAACATTCAGTACTTC. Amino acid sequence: CAWSGERQGINIQYF.

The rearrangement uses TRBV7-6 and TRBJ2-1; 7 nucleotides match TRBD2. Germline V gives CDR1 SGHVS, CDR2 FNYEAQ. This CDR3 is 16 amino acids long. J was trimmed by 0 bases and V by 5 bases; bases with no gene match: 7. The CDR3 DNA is TGTGCCAGCAGCACCTTAGCGGGTATCTCCTACAATGAGCAGTTCTTC. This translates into CASSTLAGISYNEQFF.

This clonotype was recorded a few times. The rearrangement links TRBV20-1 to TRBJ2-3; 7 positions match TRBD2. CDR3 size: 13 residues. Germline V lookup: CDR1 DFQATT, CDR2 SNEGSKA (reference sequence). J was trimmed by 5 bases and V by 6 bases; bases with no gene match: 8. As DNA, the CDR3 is TGCAGTGCCCCCCTAGCGGCGGGAGATACGCAGTATTTT. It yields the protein CSAPLAAGDTQYF.

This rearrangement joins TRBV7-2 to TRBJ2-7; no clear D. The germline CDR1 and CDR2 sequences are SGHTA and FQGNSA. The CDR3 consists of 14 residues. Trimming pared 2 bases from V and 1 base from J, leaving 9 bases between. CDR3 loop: CASSLHLVSYEQYF. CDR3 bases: TGTGCCAGCAGCTTACACCTAGTTTCCTACGAGCAGTACTTC.

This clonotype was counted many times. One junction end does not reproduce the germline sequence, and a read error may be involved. The CDR3, as DNA: TGTGCCAGCAGCTTAGGTGGTTCAGATACGCAGTATTTT. Its protein is CASSLGGSDTQYF. This sequence joins TRBV5-1 and TRBJ2-3; D unresolved. Per the germline V gene, CDR1 is SGHRS and CDR2 is YFSETQ. This CDR3 region has 13 residues.

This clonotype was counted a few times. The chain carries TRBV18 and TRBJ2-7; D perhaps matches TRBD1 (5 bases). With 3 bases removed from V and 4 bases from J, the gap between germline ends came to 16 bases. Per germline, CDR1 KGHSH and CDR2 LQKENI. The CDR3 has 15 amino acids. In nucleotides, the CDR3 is TGTGCCAGCTCACCTAAAGGGGCCGGCCCATACGAGCAGTACTTC. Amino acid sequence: CASSPKGAGPYEQYF. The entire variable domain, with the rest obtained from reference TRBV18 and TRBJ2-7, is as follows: NAGVMQNPRHLVRRRGQEARLRCSPMKGHSHVYWYRQLPEEGLKFMVYLQKENIIDESGMPKERFSAEFPKEGPSILRIQQVVRGDSAAYFCASSPKGAGPYEQYFGPGTRLTVT.

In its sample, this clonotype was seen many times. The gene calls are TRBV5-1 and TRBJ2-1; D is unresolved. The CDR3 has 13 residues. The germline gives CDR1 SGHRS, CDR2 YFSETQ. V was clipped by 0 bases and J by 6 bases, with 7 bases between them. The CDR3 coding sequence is TGCGCCAGCAGCTTGGTGCCCAGCAATGAGCAGTTCTTC. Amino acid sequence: CASSLVPSNEQFF.

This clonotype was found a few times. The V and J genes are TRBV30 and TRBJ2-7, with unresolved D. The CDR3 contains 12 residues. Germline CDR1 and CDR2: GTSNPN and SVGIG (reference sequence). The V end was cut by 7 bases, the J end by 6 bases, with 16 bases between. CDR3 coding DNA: TGTGCCTCCCGCCAGCCAAACCTCGAGCAGTACTTC. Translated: CASRQPNLEQYF.

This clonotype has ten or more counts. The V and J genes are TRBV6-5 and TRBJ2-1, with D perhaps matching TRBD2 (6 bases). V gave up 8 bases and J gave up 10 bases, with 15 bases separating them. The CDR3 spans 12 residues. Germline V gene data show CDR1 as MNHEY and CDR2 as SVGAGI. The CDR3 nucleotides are TGTGCCAGCGAACGGCCAGGAGGGGAGCAGTTCTTC. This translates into CASERPGGEQFF.

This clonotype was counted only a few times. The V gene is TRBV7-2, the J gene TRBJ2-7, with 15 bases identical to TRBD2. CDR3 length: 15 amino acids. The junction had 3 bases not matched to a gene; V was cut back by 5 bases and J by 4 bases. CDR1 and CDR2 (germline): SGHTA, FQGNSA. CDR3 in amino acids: CASSIGLAGGYEQYF. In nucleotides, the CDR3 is TGTGCCAGCAGCATAGGACTAGCGGGAGGGTACGAGCAGTACTTC.

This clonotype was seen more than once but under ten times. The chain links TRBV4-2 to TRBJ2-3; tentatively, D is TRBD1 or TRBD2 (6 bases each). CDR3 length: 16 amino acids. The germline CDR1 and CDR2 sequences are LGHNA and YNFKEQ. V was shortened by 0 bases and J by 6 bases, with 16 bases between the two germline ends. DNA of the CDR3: TGTGCCAGCAGCCAAGATCTGGGAGGCAGGGGCGATACGCAGTATTTT. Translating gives CASSQDLGGRGDTQYF.

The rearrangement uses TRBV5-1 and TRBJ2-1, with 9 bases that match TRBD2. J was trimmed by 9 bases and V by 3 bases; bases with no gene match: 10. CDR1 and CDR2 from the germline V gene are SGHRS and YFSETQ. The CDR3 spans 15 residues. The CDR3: CASSSGTSLGSEQFF. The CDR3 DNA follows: TGCGCCAGCAGCTCGGGGACTAGCCTTGGGAGTGAGCAGTTCTTC.

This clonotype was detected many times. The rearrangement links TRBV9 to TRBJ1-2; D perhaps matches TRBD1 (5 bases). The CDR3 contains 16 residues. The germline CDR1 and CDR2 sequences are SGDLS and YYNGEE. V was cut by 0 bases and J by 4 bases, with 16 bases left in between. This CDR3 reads CASSVEFSRTSYGYTF. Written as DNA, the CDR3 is TGTGCCAGCAGCGTAGAGTTTTCCCGGACATCCTATGGCTACACCTTC.

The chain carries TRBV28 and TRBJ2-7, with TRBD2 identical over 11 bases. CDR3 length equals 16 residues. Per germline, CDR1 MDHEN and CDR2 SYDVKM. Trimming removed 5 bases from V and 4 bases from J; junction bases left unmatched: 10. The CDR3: CASSPYTSGSPYEQYF. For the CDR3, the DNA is TGTGCCAGCAGTCCCTATACTAGCGGGAGCCCTTACGAGCAGTACTTC.

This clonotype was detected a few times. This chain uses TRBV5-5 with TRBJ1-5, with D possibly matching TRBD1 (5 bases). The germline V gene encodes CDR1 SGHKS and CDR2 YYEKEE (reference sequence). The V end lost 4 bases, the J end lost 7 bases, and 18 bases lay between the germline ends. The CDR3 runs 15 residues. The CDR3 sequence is CASSIGVAGRQPQHF. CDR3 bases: TGTGCCAGCAGCATTGGTGTCGCAGGGCGACAGCCCCAGCATTTT.

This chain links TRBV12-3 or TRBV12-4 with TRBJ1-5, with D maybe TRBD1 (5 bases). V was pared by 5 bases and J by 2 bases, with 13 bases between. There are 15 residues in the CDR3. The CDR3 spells CASSQLRGGNQPQHF. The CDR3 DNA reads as TGTGCCAGCAGTCAACTCCGGGGGGGCAATCAGCCCCAGCATTTT.

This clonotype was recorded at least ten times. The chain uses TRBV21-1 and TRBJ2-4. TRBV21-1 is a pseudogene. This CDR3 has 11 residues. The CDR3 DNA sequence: TGTGCCAGCAGGGAGAAGGACATTCAGTACTTC. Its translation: CASREKDIQYF.

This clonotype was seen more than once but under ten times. The CDR3 protein is CASRTDRGREYEQYF. CDR3 nucleotide sequence: TGTGCCAGCAGGACTGACAGGGGGCGCGAGTACGAGCAGTACTTC. The V call is TRBV7-2, the J call TRBJ2-7, with TRBD1 matching 10 bases. Germline CDR1 SGHTA, CDR2 FQGNSA. V dropped 6 bases and J dropped 4; count of bases not matched to a gene: 9. This CDR3 spans 15 amino acids.

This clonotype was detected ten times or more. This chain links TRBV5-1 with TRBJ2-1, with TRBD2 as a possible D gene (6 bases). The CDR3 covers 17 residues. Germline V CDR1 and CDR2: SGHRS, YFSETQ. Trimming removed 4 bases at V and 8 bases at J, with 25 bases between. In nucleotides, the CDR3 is TGCGCCAGCAGCAACCTTCCGGGGAGGCCCCAAACTCATGAGCAGTTCTTC. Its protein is CASSNLPGRPQTHEQFF. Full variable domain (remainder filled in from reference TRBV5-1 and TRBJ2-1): KAGVTQTPRYLIKTRGQQVTLSCSPISGHRSVSWYQQTPGQGLQFLFEYFSETQRNKGNFPGRFSGRQFSNSRSEMNVSTLELGDSALYLCASSNLPGRPQTHEQFFGPGTRLTVL.

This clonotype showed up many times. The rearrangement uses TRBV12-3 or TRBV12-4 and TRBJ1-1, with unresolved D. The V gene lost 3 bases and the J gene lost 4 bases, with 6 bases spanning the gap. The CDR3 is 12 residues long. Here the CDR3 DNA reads TGTGCCAGCAGTTTCCCGGGCACTGAAGCTTTCTTT. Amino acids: CASSFPGTEAFF.

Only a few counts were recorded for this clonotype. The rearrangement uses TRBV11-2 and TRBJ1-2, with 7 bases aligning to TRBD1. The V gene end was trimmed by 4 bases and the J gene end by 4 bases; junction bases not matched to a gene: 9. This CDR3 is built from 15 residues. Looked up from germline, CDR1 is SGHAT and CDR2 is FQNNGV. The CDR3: CASSSMVTGTYGYTF. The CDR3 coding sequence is TGTGCCAGCAGCTCGATGGTGACAGGGACCTATGGCTACACCTTC. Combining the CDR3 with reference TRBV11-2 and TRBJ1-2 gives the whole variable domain EAGVAQSPRYKIIEKRQSVAFWCNPISGHATLYWYQQILGQGPKLLIQFQNNGVVDDSQLPKDRFSAERLKGVDSTLKIQPAKLEDSAVYLCASSSMVTGTYGYTFGSGTRLTVV.

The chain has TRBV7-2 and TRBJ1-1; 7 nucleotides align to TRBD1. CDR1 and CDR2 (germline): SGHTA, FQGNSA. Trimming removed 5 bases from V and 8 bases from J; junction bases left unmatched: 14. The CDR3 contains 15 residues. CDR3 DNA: TGTGCCAGCAGCATACTGACAGGGATGGTAGAAGAAGCTTTCTTT. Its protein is CASSILTGMVEEAFF.

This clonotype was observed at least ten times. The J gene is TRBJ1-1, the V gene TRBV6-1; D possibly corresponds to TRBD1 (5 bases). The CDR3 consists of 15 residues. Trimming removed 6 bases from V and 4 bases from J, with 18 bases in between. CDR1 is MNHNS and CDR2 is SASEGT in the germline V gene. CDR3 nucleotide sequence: TGTGCCAGCAGGGAACCCCAGGGTCGATCCACTGAAGCTTTCTTT. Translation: CASREPQGRSTEAFF.

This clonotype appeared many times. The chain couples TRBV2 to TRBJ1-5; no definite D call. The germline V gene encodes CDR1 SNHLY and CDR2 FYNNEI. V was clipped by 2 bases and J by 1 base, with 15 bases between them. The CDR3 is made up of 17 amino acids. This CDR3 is CASSEPFGRRSNQPQHF. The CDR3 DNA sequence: TGTGCCAGCAGTGAACCGTTTGGCAGGCGCAGCAATCAGCCCCAGCATTTT.

The CDR3 region is CASQQDLTGPRGEQYF. The CDR3 coding sequence is TGCGCCAGCCAGCAAGATTTGACAGGCCCCCGTGGCGAGCAGTACTTC. The gene calls are TRBV5-1 and TRBJ2-7; D might be TRBD1 (6 bases). V was clipped by 7 bases and J by 6 bases, with 26 bases between them. CDR1 is SGHRS, CDR2 YFSETQ, per germline. This CDR3 is 16 amino acids long.

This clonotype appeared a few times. This CDR3 is CASSWDGPRNSPLHF. For the CDR3, the DNA is TGCGCCAGCAGCTGGGACGGTCCCCGCAATTCACCCCTCCACTTT. This chain connects TRBV5-1 to TRBJ1-6; D may be TRBD1 (5 bases). V was clipped by 3 bases and J by 7 bases, with 14 bases between them. The CDR3 length is 15 residues. Germline loops: CDR1 SGHRS, CDR2 YFSETQ.

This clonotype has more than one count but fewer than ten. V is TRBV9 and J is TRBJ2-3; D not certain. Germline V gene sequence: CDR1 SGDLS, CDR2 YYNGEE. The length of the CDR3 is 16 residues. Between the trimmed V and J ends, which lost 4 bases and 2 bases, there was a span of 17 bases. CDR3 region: CASSPRGSTYTDTQYF. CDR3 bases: TGTGCCAGCAGCCCCCGCGGTTCTACTTACACAGATACGCAGTATTTT.